This TCR beta chain comes out of a study of control samples from healthy donors and cancer patients. The data were produced by immunoSEQ multiplex PCR, yet TCRdb's version contains in-frame clones alone and is incomplete. The data contain about 160,000 clones, about 90% of them singletons. With 5 bases clipped from V and 3 bases from J, the junction kept 9 bases outside the gene matches. In germline, CDR1 is PRHDT, CDR2 FYEKMQ (reference sequence). CDR3 length: 17 amino acids. The chain carries TRBV13 and TRBJ2-7; 14 positions match TRBD2. The source material was blood. The clonotype was recovered from a man aged 30 to 39 in good health. In nucleotides, the CDR3 is TGTGCCAGCAGCCCCACCGGGACTAGCGGGGGTTTCTACGAGCAGTACTTC. Translated, it gives CASSPTGTSGGFYEQYF. Filled out from reference TRBV13 and TRBJ2-7, the complete variable domain reads AAGVIQSPRHLIKEKRETATLKCYPIPRHDTVYWYQQGPGQDPQFLISFYEKMQSDKGSIPDRFSAQQFSDYHSELNMSSLELGDSALYFCASSPTGTSGGFYEQYFGPGTRLTVT.